This T cell receptor beta chain was captured by sequencing in a study of blood T cell repertoires in COVID-19. The wider study: COVID-19 samples collected from the United States, Italy and Spain covered acute and convalescent phases.

TCRdb's table, derived via immunoSEQ multiplex PCR, lists solely in-frame clones and lacks some. Here the sample spans fewer than 300,000 clones, approximately 83% being singletons. Germline CDR1 and CDR2: MDHEN and SYDVKM. The CDR3 runs to 17 residues. The V gene end was trimmed by 5 bases and the J gene end by 0 bases; junction bases not matched to a gene: 8. V and J are TRBV28 and TRBJ2-1; 9 positions match TRBD2. The origin of this receptor is a human donor in a cohort sampled during active COVID-19. Sequenced: peripheral blood. The CDR3 loop reads CASSTTAAGGSYNEQFF. The CDR3 DNA sequence: TGTGCCAGCAGTACGACCGCAGCGGGGGGCTCCTACAATGAGCAGTTCTTC.